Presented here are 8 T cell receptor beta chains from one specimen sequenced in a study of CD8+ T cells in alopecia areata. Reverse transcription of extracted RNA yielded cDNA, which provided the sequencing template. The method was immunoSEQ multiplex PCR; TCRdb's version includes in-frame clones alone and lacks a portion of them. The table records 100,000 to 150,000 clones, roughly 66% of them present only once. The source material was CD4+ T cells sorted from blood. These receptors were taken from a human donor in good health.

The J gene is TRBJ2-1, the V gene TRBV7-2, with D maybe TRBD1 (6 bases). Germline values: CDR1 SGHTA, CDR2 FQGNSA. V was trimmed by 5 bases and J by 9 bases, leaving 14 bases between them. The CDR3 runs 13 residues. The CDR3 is CASSPARGGEQFF. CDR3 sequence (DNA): TGTGCCAGCAGCCCCGCTCGAGGGGGTGAGCAGTTCTTC.

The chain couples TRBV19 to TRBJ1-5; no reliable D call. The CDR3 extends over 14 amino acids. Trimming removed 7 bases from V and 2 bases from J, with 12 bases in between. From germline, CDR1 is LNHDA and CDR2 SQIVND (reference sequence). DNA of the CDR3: TGTGCCAGTACCGACACTGGAGGCAATCAGCCCCAGCATTTT. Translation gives CASTDTGGNQPQHF. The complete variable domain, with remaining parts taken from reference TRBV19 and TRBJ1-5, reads DGGITQSPKYLFRKEGQNVTLSCEQNLNHDAMYWYRQDPGQGLRLIYYSQIVNDFQKGDIAEGYSVSREKKESFPLTVTSAQKNPTAFYLCASTDTGGNQPQHFGDGTRLSIL.

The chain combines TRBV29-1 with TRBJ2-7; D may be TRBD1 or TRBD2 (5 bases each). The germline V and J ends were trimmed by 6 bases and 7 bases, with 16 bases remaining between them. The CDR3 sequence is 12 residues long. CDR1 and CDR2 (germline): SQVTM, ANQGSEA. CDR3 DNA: TGCAGCGTCGGGACGAGCCGGGGAGAGCAGTACTTC. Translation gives CSVGTSRGEQYF.

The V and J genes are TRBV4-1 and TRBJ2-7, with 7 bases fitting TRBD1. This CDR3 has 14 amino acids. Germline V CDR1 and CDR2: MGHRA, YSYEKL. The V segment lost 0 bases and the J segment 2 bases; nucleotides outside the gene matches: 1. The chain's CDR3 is CASSQDTGAYEQYF. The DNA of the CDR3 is TGCGCCAGCAGCCAAGACACAGGGGCCTACGAGCAGTACTTC.

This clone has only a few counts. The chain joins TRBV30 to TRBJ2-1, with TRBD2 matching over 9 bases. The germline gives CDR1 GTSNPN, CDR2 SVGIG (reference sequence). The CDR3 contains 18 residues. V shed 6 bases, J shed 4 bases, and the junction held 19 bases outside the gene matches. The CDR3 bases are TGTGCCTGTCTTAAGGTAGCGGGGGCCGTATCTCCTTACAATGAGCAGTTCTTC. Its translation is CACLKVAGAVSPYNEQFF.

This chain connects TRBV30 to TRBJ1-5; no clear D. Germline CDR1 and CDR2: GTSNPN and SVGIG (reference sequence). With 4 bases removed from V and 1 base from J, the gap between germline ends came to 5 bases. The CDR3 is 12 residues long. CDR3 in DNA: TGTGCCTGGACCCAGAGCAATCAGCCCCAGCATTTT. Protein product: CAWTQSNQPQHF.

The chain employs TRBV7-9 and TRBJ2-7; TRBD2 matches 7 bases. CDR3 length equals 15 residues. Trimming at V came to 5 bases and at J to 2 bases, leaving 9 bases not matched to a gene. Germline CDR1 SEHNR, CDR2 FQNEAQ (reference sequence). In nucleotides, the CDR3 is TGTGCCAGCAGCCCAGCACCCAGCGGGACCTACGAGCAGTACTTC. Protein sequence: CASSPAPSGTYEQYF.

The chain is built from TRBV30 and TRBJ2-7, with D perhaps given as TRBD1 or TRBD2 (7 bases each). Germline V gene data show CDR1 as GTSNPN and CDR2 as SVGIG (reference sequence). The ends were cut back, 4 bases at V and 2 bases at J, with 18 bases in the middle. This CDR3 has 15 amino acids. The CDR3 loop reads CAWNPRGGLAYEQYF. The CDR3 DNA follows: TGTGCCTGGAACCCCAGGGGGGGTTTGGCCTACGAGCAGTACTTC.